The 17 T cell receptor beta chains in this list originate from one sample, sequenced in a study of cytomegalovirus exposure and HLA in healthy donors. Both 60 Vbeta primers and 13 Jbeta primers went into the PCR. The assay was immunoSEQ multiplex PCR, and TCRdb's table has in-frame clones only and misses some. Altogether 200,000 to 250,000 clones are present, 70% to 80% being singletons, with the ten largest covering about 1.9%. Sequencing input: PBMCs. These receptors were taken from a woman aged 25 to 39 in good health and CMV-seronegative.

This sequence joins TRBV27 and TRBJ1-3; 7 positions match TRBD1. The CDR3 is made up of 14 amino acids. Trimming removed 2 bases from V and 3 bases from J; junction bases left unmatched: 1. Germline V gene sequence: CDR1 MNHEY, CDR2 SMNVEV (reference sequence). The CDR3 is CASSLAGGGNTIYF. CDR3 in DNA: TGTGCCAGCAGTTTAGCAGGGGGTGGAAACACCATATATTTT.

This sequence joins TRBV5-1 and TRBJ1-2, with D maybe TRBD1 (5 bases). The CDR3 extends over 12 amino acids. Germline V gives CDR1 SGHRS, CDR2 YFSETQ. V was clipped by 6 bases and J by 6 bases, with 12 bases between them. CDR3 DNA sequence: TGCGCCAGCAACACGGGGGGGGATGGCTACACCTTC. Residues: CASNTGGDGYTF.

The chain couples TRBV12-5 to TRBJ2-7; D possibly corresponds to TRBD1 (5 bases). The V end was cut by 3 bases, the J end by 4 bases, with 25 bases between. Germline loops: CDR1 LGHNT, CDR2 FRNRAP. The CDR3 covers 18 residues. The CDR3: CASGFGPRQSSPPYEQYF. The CDR3 nucleotides read TGTGCTAGTGGTTTTGGCCCTCGACAGTCGTCCCCCCCTTACGAGCAGTACTTC.

The CDR3 region is CASSSPTGLSYEQYF. CDR3 coding DNA: TGTGCCAGCAGCTCCCCAACAGGGTTGTCCTACGAGCAGTACTTC. The rearrangement uses TRBV7-2 and TRBJ2-7, with D possibly matching TRBD1 (6 bases). There are 15 residues in the CDR3. The V end was cut by 4 bases, the J end by 1 base, with 14 bases between. Germline CDR1 and CDR2: SGHTA and FQGNSA.

This clone was found a few times. J is TRBJ1-3 and V is TRBV6-6; TRBD1 matches 7 bases. The ends lost 7 bases at V and 4 bases at J; junction bases unmatched: 10. CDR1 is MNHNY and CDR2 is SVGAGI in the germline V gene (reference sequence). The CDR3 is 15 residues long. CDR3 DNA: TGTGCCAGCACCCGGGACAGCGAACCGGGAAACACCATATATTTT. This codes for CASTRDSEPGNTIYF.

The V and J genes are TRBV21-1 and TRBJ1-3. TRBV21-1 is annotated as a pseudogene. This CDR3 comprises 15 residues. This CDR3 reads CACPPGGDSGNTIYF. The CDR3 region has the DNA TGTGCCTGCCCGCCTGGGGGGGACTCTGGAAACACCATATATTTT.

This clone came up a few times. The V gene is TRBV5-4, the J gene TRBJ2-5; 8 nucleotides line up with TRBD1. Germline V gives CDR1 SGHNT, CDR2 YYREEE (reference sequence). The CDR3 is 15 residues long. V lost 5 bases, J lost 5 bases, and 11 bases stayed unmatched. The CDR3 DNA reads as TGTGCCAGCAGGGAGGGCCAGGGGGCAGGGGAGACCCAGTACTTC. It is translated as CASREGQGAGETQYF.

On this clone: Because the CDR3 is missing its conserved closing phenylalanine or tryptophan, this is likely a read error. V and J are TRBV30 and TRBJ2-2; D ambiguous. Germline V gene sequence: CDR1 GTSNPN, CDR2 SVGIG (reference sequence). V was clipped by 0 bases and J by 7 bases, with 6 bases between them. The CDR3 consists of 12 residues. The CDR3 nucleotides read TGTGCCTGGAGTGTACTATACGGGGAGCTGTTTTTG. This encodes CAWSVLYGELFL.

This clone was detected a few times. The chain employs TRBV6-1 and TRBJ1-2, with D perhaps matching TRBD1 (5 bases). V shed 2 bases and J shed 5 bases, with 15 bases lying between them. The CDR3 is made up of 15 amino acids. Germline values: CDR1 MNHNS, CDR2 SASEGT. CDR3 sequence (DNA): TGTGCCAGCAGTGAAAGTGGGCGGGGGGAATATGGCTACACCTTC. Translating gives CASSESGRGEYGYTF.

The gene calls are TRBV12-5 and TRBJ1-1; TRBD1 aligns across 7 bases. The CDR3 runs 16 residues. Germline CDR1 and CDR2: LGHNT and FRNRAP. V shed 2 bases, J shed 0 bases, and the junction held 6 bases outside the gene matches. The CDR3 DNA reads TGTGCTAGTGGTTTGACTCCGGGACAGATGAACACTGAAGCTTTCTTT. Its protein is CASGLTPGQMNTEAFF.

V usage is TRBV7-9 and J usage is TRBJ2-3; unclear D gene. The length of the CDR3 is 15 residues. Deletions cut 5 bases from V and 0 bases from J, with 12 bases between. In germline, CDR1 is SEHNR, CDR2 FQNEAQ (reference sequence). The CDR3 coding sequence is TGTGCCAGCAGCCCCAGCGCATATAGCACAGATACGCAGTATTTT. It specifies CASSPSAYSTDTQYF.

The chain recombines TRBV6-1 with TRBJ1-1, with a tentative D call TRBD1 (5 bases). The CDR3 is 13 amino acids. V shed 8 bases and J shed 2 bases, with 12 bases lying between them. Germline-derived CDR1 and CDR2 are MNHNS and SASEGT. CDR3 loop: CASAVWGNTEAFF. As DNA, the CDR3 is TGTGCCAGCGCTGTATGGGGCAACACTGAAGCTTTCTTT.

The V call is TRBV6-5, the J call TRBJ2-7, with D maybe TRBD2 (5 bases). V was cut by 5 bases and J by 3 bases, with 11 bases left in between. CDR1 and CDR2 from the germline V gene are MNHEY and SVGAGI. This CDR3 has 13 residues. The CDR3 DNA sequence: TGTGCCAGCAGTACGGGGATAATCTACGAGCAGTACTTC. Protein product: CASSTGIIYEQYF.

The DNA for the CDR3 is TGTGCCAGCAGCTTCAGACTAGACAATGAGCAGTTCTTC. It is translated as CASSFRLDNEQFF. This chain uses TRBV11-1 with TRBJ2-1; a possible D gene is TRBD2 (6 bases). V lost 3 bases and J lost 5, with 8 bases in between. This CDR3 is built from 13 residues. In germline, CDR1 is SGHAT, CDR2 FQDESV (reference sequence).

This chain joins TRBV7-8 and TRBJ2-2; tentative D call: TRBD2 (5 bases). Trimming removed 6 bases from V and 3 bases from J, with 14 bases in between. Germline V gives CDR1 SGHVS, CDR2 FQNEAQ. The CDR3 is 15 amino acids. In DNA form, the CDR3 reads TGTGCCAGCAGGAACGCCTGGCGGGACACCGGGGAGCTGTTTTTT. This gives the protein CASRNAWRDTGELFF.

V usage is TRBV2 and J usage is TRBJ1-1, with D hard to call. Trimming pared 5 bases from V and 1 base from J, leaving 8 bases between. Germline CDR1 reads SNHLY; CDR2 reads FYNNEI. The CDR3 runs 13 residues. The CDR3 bases are TGTGCCAGCAGTTGGACTGGGAACACTGAAGCTTTCTTT. This sequence encodes CASSWTGNTEAFF.

Note on this clone: Within the sample, other DNA sequences also encode this same CDR3. The J gene is TRBJ2-3, the V gene TRBV20-1; unclear D gene. This CDR3 has 10 amino acids. Trimming left V 7 bases short and J 1 base short, with 3 bases between. The germline V gene has CDR1 DFQATT and CDR2 SNEGSKA (reference sequence). The CDR3: CSGGTDTQYF. CDR3 nucleotides: TGCAGTGGCGGCACAGATACGCAGTATTTT.